These 15 T cell receptor beta chains share one sample of origin, sequenced in a study of cytomegalovirus exposure and HLA in healthy donors. Amplification used 60 Vbeta primers and 13 Jbeta primers. The table came from immunoSEQ multiplex PCR; TCRdb's copy has only in-frame clones and leaves some out. The sample has about 130,000 clones, 79% seen once. The specimen was PBMCs. The receptor set was obtained from a male donor in good health and CMV-seronegative.

V is TRBV9 and J is TRBJ2-1; 7 nucleotides match TRBD1. This CDR3 is 14 amino acids long. Germline CDR1 SGDLS, CDR2 YYNGEE. The junction had 12 bases not matched to a gene; V was cut back by 3 bases and J by 12 bases. CDR3 sequence reads: CASSGGGIGFRQFF. The CDR3 nucleotides read TGTGCCAGCAGCGGAGGGGGCATCGGGTTCAGGCAGTTCTTC.

The genes are TRBV19 and TRBJ1-5; TRBD1 aligns across 10 bases. This CDR3 contains 17 residues. J was trimmed by 3 bases and V by 3 bases; bases with no gene match: 8. Germline assignment: CDR1 LNHDA and CDR2 SQIVND (reference sequence). The CDR3 loop reads CASSIRTGGTYNQPQHF. CDR3 sequence (DNA): TGTGCCAGTAGTATTCGGACAGGGGGAACCTACAATCAGCCCCAGCATTTT.

The chain carries TRBV5-1 and TRBJ1-2; D ambiguous. Germline V gene data show CDR1 as SGHRS and CDR2 as YFSETQ. CDR3 length equals 14 residues. Trimming removed 4 bases at V and 4 bases at J, with 14 bases between. CDR3: CASSPVTTSYGYTF. In nucleotides, the CDR3 is TGCGCCAGCAGCCCGGTGACTACAAGCTATGGCTACACCTTC.

The chain employs TRBV6-5 and TRBJ1-1; 9 nucleotides agree with TRBD1. There are 15 residues in the CDR3. V shed 6 bases and J 1 base; nucleotides not matched to a gene: 6. The germline V gene encodes CDR1 MNHEY and CDR2 SVGAGI. This CDR3 is CASRKMGQGNTEAFF. The CDR3 nucleotides are TGTGCCAGCAGAAAAATGGGACAGGGGAACACTGAAGCTTTCTTT.

This clone appeared a few times. V and J are TRBV4-1 and TRBJ2-7, with D unresolved. Trimming pared 4 bases from V and 2 bases from J, leaving 6 bases between. This CDR3 comprises 12 residues. Germline values: CDR1 MGHRA, CDR2 YSYEKL. The CDR3 region is CASSPNPYEQYF. The CDR3 DNA is TGCGCCAGCAGCCCTAACCCCTACGAGCAGTACTTC.

This chain links TRBV4-3 with TRBJ1-2; perhaps TRBD1 as D (5 bases). Germline V CDR1 and CDR2: LGHNA, YSLEER. CDR3 length equals 14 residues. Trimming took off 1 base at V and 6 bases at J, with 12 bases between the two ends. CDR3 in amino acids: CASSQVSSGDGYTF. In nucleotides, the CDR3 is TGCGCCAGCAGCCAAGTTAGTTCGGGGGATGGCTACACCTTC.

The rearrangement links TRBV7-2 to TRBJ1-5; the match to TRBD1 covers 11 bases. The CDR3 length is 16 residues. Germline V CDR1 and CDR2: SGHTA, FQGNSA. V shed 1 base, J shed 4 bases, and the junction held 3 bases outside the gene matches. CDR3 amino acids: CASSLEGQGANQPQHF. Here the CDR3 DNA reads TGTGCCAGCAGCTTAGAAGGACAGGGGGCGAATCAGCCCCAGCATTTT.

The gene calls are TRBV5-5 and TRBJ1-5, with D maybe TRBD1 (6 bases). Per germline, CDR1 SGHKS and CDR2 YYEKEE (reference sequence). Between the trimmed V and J ends, which lost 0 bases and 1 base, there was a span of 14 bases. This CDR3 region has 17 residues. The CDR3 sequence is CASSLDAGAESNQPQHF. The CDR3 nucleotides read TGTGCCAGCAGCTTGGACGCAGGGGCGGAGAGCAATCAGCCCCAGCATTTT. Full variable domain (remainder filled in from reference TRBV5-5 and TRBJ1-5): DAGVTQSPTHLIKTRGQQVTLRCSPISGHKSVSWYQQVLGQGPQFIFQYYEKEERGRGNFPDRFSARQFPNYSSELNVNALLLGDSALYLCASSLDAGAESNQPQHFGDGTRLSIL.

CDR3 loop: CASRLDSRLETQYF. The CDR3 coding sequence is TGTGCCAGCAGACTGGACAGTAGGTTAGAGACCCAGTACTTC. The chain uses TRBV5-8 and TRBJ2-5, with D possibly matching TRBD1 (6 bases). This CDR3 region has 14 residues. Trimming removed 5 bases from V and 4 bases from J, with 15 bases in between. The V gene's germline CDR1 is SGHTS and CDR2 YDEGEE.

V is TRBV9 and J is TRBJ2-7; 7 bases agree with TRBD1. Germline assignment: CDR1 SGDLS and CDR2 YYNGEE. This CDR3 comprises 16 residues. V lost 3 bases and J lost 4; bases outside the gene matches: 13. The CDR3 nucleotides read TGTGCCAGCAGCGAGGGGGACAGTTCCACCCCTTACGAGCAGTACTTC. Translating it yields CASSEGDSSTPYEQYF. Full variable domain (missing parts from reference TRBV9 and TRBJ2-7): DSGVTQTPKHLITATGQRVTLRCSPRSGDLSVYWYQQSLDQGLQFLIQYYNGEERAKGNILERFSAQQFPDLHSELNLSSLELGDSALYFCASSEGDSSTPYEQYFGPGTRLTVT.

The chain uses TRBV7-9 and TRBJ2-5, with 8 bases matching TRBD1. The germline CDR1 and CDR2 sequences are SEHNR and FQNEAQ (reference sequence). The CDR3 spans 16 residues. Trimming removed 0 bases from V and 5 bases from J; junction bases left unmatched: 8. The CDR3 sequence: CASSLALQGARETQYF. The CDR3 DNA reads as TGTGCCAGCAGCTTAGCCCTTCAGGGGGCGCGGGAGACCCAGTACTTC.

The chain links TRBV7-9 to TRBJ1-1, with 7 positions matching TRBD1. Trimming took 2 bases from V and 3 from J; bases not matched to a gene: 9. The CDR3 is 16 amino acids. Germline assignment: CDR1 SEHNR and CDR2 FQNEAQ (reference sequence). As DNA, the CDR3 is TGTGCCAGCAGCTTAAGAGGGGACAGAGGGGACACTGAAGCTTTCTTT. Its protein product is CASSLRGDRGDTEAFF. Full variable domain (missing parts from reference TRBV7-9 and TRBJ1-1): DTGVSQNPRHKITKRGQNVTFRCDPISEHNRLYWYRQTLGQGPEFLTYFQNEAQLEKSRLLSDRFSAERPKGSFSTLEIQRTEQGDSAMYLCASSLRGDRGDTEAFFGQGTRLTVV.

With regard to this clone: Mismatch with germline at one junction end may stem from a read error. The V gene is TRBV7-9, the J gene TRBJ1-1; 7 positions match TRBD1. The CDR3 spans 12 residues. CDR1 SEHNR and CDR2 FQNEAQ come from the germline V gene (reference sequence). The CDR3 DNA follows: TGTTCCAGCAGCTCAGGGGGCACTGAAGCTTTCTTT. It encodes CSSSSGGTEAFF.

The chain couples TRBV30 to TRBJ2-2, with D unresolved. CDR1 is GTSNPN, CDR2 SVGIG, per germline (reference sequence). There are 13 residues in the CDR3. V was clipped by 3 bases and J by 5 bases, with 10 bases between them. CDR3 amino acids: CAWSDWSTGELFF. The CDR3 DNA follows: TGTGCCTGGAGCGACTGGTCAACCGGGGAGCTGTTTTTT.

V is TRBV4-1 and J is TRBJ2-1, with no clear D. The CDR3 extends over 15 amino acids. In germline, CDR1 is MGHRA, CDR2 YSYEKL. V lost 2 bases and J lost 0, with 8 bases in between. The CDR3 sequence: CASSQFEYSYNEQFF. Here the CDR3 DNA reads TGCGCCAGCAGCCAATTTGAGTACTCCTACAATGAGCAGTTCTTC.